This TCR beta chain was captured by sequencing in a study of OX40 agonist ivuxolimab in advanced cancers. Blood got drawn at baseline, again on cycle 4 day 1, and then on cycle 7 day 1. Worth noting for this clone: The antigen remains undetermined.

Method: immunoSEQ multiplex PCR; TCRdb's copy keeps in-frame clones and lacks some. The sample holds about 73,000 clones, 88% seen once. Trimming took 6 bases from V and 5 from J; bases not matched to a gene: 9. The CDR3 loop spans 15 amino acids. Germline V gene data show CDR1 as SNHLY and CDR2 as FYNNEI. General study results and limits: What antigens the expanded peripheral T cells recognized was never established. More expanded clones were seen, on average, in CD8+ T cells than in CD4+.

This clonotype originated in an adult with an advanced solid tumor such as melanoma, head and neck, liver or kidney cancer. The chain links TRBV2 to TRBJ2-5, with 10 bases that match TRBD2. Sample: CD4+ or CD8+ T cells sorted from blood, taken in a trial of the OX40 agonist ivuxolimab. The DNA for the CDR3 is TGTGCCAGCAGGAAGCGGGAGGGCCTGAGCGAGACCCAGTACTTC. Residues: CASRKREGLSETQYF.